The 2 T cell receptor beta chains below were found in one sample sequenced in a study of blood T cell repertoires in COVID-19. Data came from immunoSEQ multiplex PCR; TCRdb stores just in-frame clones and leaves some out. The sample contains approximately 260,000 clones, 90% of which appear only once. Material for sequencing was peripheral blood. These receptor sequences come from a middle-aged woman with acute or convalescent COVID-19.

The J gene is TRBJ1-1, the V gene TRBV2; D gene ambiguous. The CDR3 contains 17 residues. Germline loops: CDR1 SNHLY, CDR2 FYNNEI. V was trimmed by 6 bases and J by 4 bases, leaving 24 bases between them. The CDR3 nucleotides are TGTGCCAGCAGGGGTAATCCCTACGGGAGGCTGGGCACTGAAGCTTTCTTT. It encodes CASRGNPYGRLGTEAFF.

The chain combines TRBV29-1 with TRBJ1-2; 8 bases agree with TRBD1. Germline CDR1 reads SQVTM; CDR2 reads ANQGSEA. V was pared by 6 bases and J by 4 bases, with 7 bases of the junction left unmatched. This CDR3 contains 13 residues. The CDR3 sequence is CSVARDRIYGYTF. CDR3 nucleotide sequence: TGCAGCGTCGCCCGGGACAGGATCTATGGCTACACCTTC. The entire variable domain, with the rest obtained from reference TRBV29-1 and TRBJ1-2, is as follows: SAVISQKPSRDICQRGTSLTIQCQVDSQVTMMFWYRQQPGQSLTLIATANQGSEATYESGFVIDKFPISRPNLTFSTLTVSNMSPEDSSIYLCSVARDRIYGYTFGSGTRLTVV.